The 25 T cell receptor beta chains below were found in one sample sequenced in a study of T cell changes during pregnancy in multiple sclerosis. Produced via immunoSEQ multiplex PCR; TCRdb's table is partial and in-frame only. Among tens of thousands of clones listed, about 87% were seen once. Sequencing was performed on CD4+ T cells from peripheral blood mononuclear cells, taken in the second trimester of pregnancy. Receptors originate from a female donor with multiple sclerosis, enrolled in a pregnancy study.

This clone was observed many times. V is TRBV27 and J is TRBJ2-7; 8 nucleotides line up with TRBD1. Trimming took 6 bases from V and 5 from J; bases not matched to a gene: 6. Germline V gives CDR1 MNHEY, CDR2 SMNVEV (reference sequence). This CDR3 has 13 amino acids. The CDR3 nucleotides are TGTGCCAGCAGGGGGACAGGTCGGGACGAGCAGTACTTC. Translating gives CASRGTGRDEQYF.

The V and J genes are TRBV9 and TRBJ2-7; 7 bases agree with TRBD1. The CDR3 totals 14 residues. V shed 0 bases and J 7 bases; nucleotides not matched to a gene: 7. CDR1 is SGDLS and CDR2 is YYNGEE in the germline V gene. CDR3 DNA sequence: TGTGCCAGCAGCGTAGCGAAGGGGGCGAGTGAGCAGTACTTC. Amino acids: CASSVAKGASEQYF.

This chain uses TRBV7-2 with TRBJ1-2, with a possible D match to TRBD1 (5 bases). CDR3 length equals 16 residues. The V gene lost 2 bases and the J gene lost 0 bases, with 13 bases spanning the gap. Germline V CDR1 and CDR2: SGHTA, FQGNSA. CDR3 residues: CASSLSRQTSNYGYTF. The CDR3 DNA follows: TGTGCCAGCAGCTTAAGTCGACAGACTTCTAACTATGGCTACACCTTC.

The V gene is TRBV6-5, the J gene TRBJ1-5; TRBD1 might be the D (6 bases). The CDR3 length is 14 residues. Germline CDR1 is MNHEY and CDR2 is SVGAGI. The V end was cut by 5 bases, the J end by 5 bases, with 13 bases between. The CDR3 DNA reads TGTGCCAGCAGTCTAACAGGGACCCATCAGCCCCAGCATTTT. Residues: CASSLTGTHQPQHF.

The chain joins TRBV4-1 to TRBJ1-3, with 7 bases matching TRBD1. Trimming cost V 0 bases and J 1 base; bases outside gene matches: 3. CDR1 MGHRA and CDR2 YSYEKL come from the germline V gene. This CDR3 spans 16 amino acids. CDR3 sequence: CASSQDPGGSGNTIYF. The CDR3 DNA reads TGCGCCAGCAGCCAAGATCCAGGGGGATCTGGAAACACCATATATTTT.

The chain's CDR3 is CASSPMTSGSNEQFF. As DNA, the CDR3 is TGTGCCAGTAGTCCGATGACTAGCGGGAGCAATGAGCAGTTCTTC. V usage is TRBV19 and J usage is TRBJ2-1; the match to TRBD2 covers 12 bases. After removal of 5 bases from V and 6 bases from J, the junction contained 5 bases not matched to a gene. Germline CDR1 and CDR2: LNHDA and SQIVND (reference sequence). This CDR3 contains 15 residues.

The chain recombines TRBV5-4 with TRBJ2-3, with a tentative D call TRBD2 (6 bases). V gave up 4 bases and J gave up 10 bases, with 10 bases separating them. The germline V gene encodes CDR1 SGHNT and CDR2 YYREEE (reference sequence). The CDR3 is 11 amino acids. Here the CDR3 DNA reads TGTGCCAGCAGCCGACTAGGCCCGCAGTATTTT. It is translated as CASSRLGPQYF.

The V gene is TRBV5-1, the J gene TRBJ2-1, with D perhaps matching TRBD2 (5 bases). V shed 2 bases and J shed 3 bases, with 12 bases lying between them. The CDR3 spans 15 residues. Germline assignment: CDR1 SGHRS and CDR2 YFSETQ. CDR3: CASSLPSGVYNEQFF. In DNA form, the CDR3 reads TGCGCCAGCAGCTTACCAAGCGGCGTCTACAATGAGCAGTTCTTC.

This chain links TRBV18 with TRBJ1-1, with 8 bases aligning to TRBD1. CDR3 size: 19 residues. Per the germline V gene, CDR1 is KGHSH and CDR2 is LQKENI. Trimming took 3 bases from V and 3 from J; bases not matched to a gene: 18. In DNA form, the CDR3 reads TGTGCCAGCTCACCCCCGAGGGGCAGGGGGCGCGGAATGGACACTGAAGCTTTCTTT. Translating it yields CASSPPRGRGRGMDTEAFF.

V usage is TRBV13 and J usage is TRBJ1-3; maybe TRBD1 (6 bases). Germline loops: CDR1 PRHDT, CDR2 FYEKMQ (reference sequence). Trimming took off 5 bases at V and 6 bases at J, with 14 bases between the two ends. CDR3 size: 14 residues. The CDR3 DNA is TGTGCCAGCAGCAATCCAGGGGCGGAAAACACCATATATTTT. Protein: CASSNPGAENTIYF.

The chain carries TRBV11-3 and TRBJ2-1; 13 bases are shared with TRBD2. The V gene's germline CDR1 is SGHNT and CDR2 YENEEA. The CDR3 extends over 15 amino acids. V dropped 5 bases and J dropped 6; count of bases not matched to a gene: 4. The CDR3 region has the DNA TGTGCCAGCAGCCAGGGACTAGCGGGGTTCAATGAGCAGTTCTTC. It codes for CASSQGLAGFNEQFF.

The gene calls are TRBV7-2 and TRBJ2-5, with 9 bases identical to TRBD2. CDR3 size: 13 residues. J lost 3 bases, V lost 5 bases, and 1 base had no gene match. Germline CDR1 SGHTA, CDR2 FQGNSA. This chain's CDR3 is CASSRLAEETQYF. CDR3 nucleotides: TGTGCCAGCAGCCGACTAGCGGAAGAGACCCAGTACTTC. The full variable domain, in which reference TRBV7-2 and TRBJ2-5 provide the parts outside the CDR3, is GAGVSQSPSNKVTEKGKDVELRCDPISGHTALYWYRQSLGQGLEFLIYFQGNSAPDKSGLPSDRFSAERTGGSVSTLTIQRTQQEDSAVYLCASSRLAEETQYFGPGTRLLVL.

The chain recombines TRBV5-1 with TRBJ1-4; D is ambiguous. Looked up from germline, CDR1 is SGHRS and CDR2 is YFSETQ. V was shortened by 0 bases and J by 4 bases, with 7 bases between the two germline ends. The CDR3 has 14 residues. The CDR3 nucleotides are TGCGCCAGCAGCTTGGGGCAGTATAATGAAAAACTGTTTTTT. Protein: CASSLGQYNEKLFF.

The chain joins TRBV28 to TRBJ2-7; the match to TRBD2 covers 9 bases. Germline trimming cut 2 bases from V and 2 bases from J; bases unmatched to any gene: 1. The length of the CDR3 is 14 residues. CDR1 is MDHEN, CDR2 SYDVKM, per germline. The CDR3, as DNA: TGTGCCAGCAGTTTAGGCGGGAGGGCCTACGAGCAGTACTTC. Protein: CASSLGGRAYEQYF.

This chain uses TRBV9 with TRBJ2-2; D is perhaps TRBD1 (5 bases). The germline CDR1 and CDR2 sequences are SGDLS and YYNGEE. V lost 3 bases and J lost 3, with 12 bases in between. The CDR3 has 15 residues. This CDR3 reads CASSGFRAHTGELFF. As DNA, the CDR3 is TGTGCCAGCAGCGGTTTCAGGGCGCACACCGGGGAGCTGTTTTTT.

The chain combines TRBV19 with TRBJ1-1; D is uncertain. CDR1 is LNHDA, CDR2 SQIVND, per germline (reference sequence). The V end lost 7 bases, the J end lost 1 base, and 10 bases lay between the germline ends. The CDR3 extends over 13 amino acids. The CDR3 DNA is TGTGCCAGTAAGGAGGGCACGAACACTGAAGCTTTCTTT. Translation: CASKEGTNTEAFF.

The chain has TRBV7-9 and TRBJ2-5, with 7 bases fitting TRBD2. The germline V gene encodes CDR1 SEHNR and CDR2 FQNEAQ (reference sequence). CDR3 length: 12 amino acids. With 3 bases clipped from V and 5 bases from J, the junction kept 0 bases outside the gene matches. CDR3 region: CASSFGGETQYF. The CDR3 bases are TGTGCCAGCAGCTTCGGGGGGGAGACCCAGTACTTC. Filled out from reference TRBV7-9 and TRBJ2-5, the complete variable domain reads DTGVSQNPRHKITKRGQNVTFRCDPISEHNRLYWYRQTLGQGPEFLTYFQNEAQLEKSRLLSDRFSAERPKGSFSTLEIQRTEQGDSAMYLCASSFGGETQYFGPGTRLLVL.

The sample holds a few counts of this clone. The sample carries other DNA sequences with the same CDR3. The chain has TRBV14 and TRBJ1-4, with D unclear. The CDR3 is 13 amino acids. Trimming removed 8 bases from V and 2 bases from J, with 9 bases in between. The germline gives CDR1 SGHDN, CDR2 FVKESK. CDR3 in DNA: TGTGCCAGCTCCCGAGGCACTAATGAAAAACTGTTTTTT. Translating it yields CASSRGTNEKLFF.

The chain is built from TRBV5-6 and TRBJ2-1; 7 nucleotides match TRBD1. With 0 bases clipped from V and 5 bases from J, the junction kept 11 bases outside the gene matches. Germline V CDR1 and CDR2: SGHDT, YYEEEE. This CDR3 comprises 17 residues. Here the CDR3 reads CASSLVASRDSHNEQFF. The CDR3 bases are TGTGCCAGCAGCTTGGTCGCTTCAAGGGACAGCCACAATGAGCAGTTCTTC.

This clone was counted once. The chain uses TRBV5-1 and TRBJ2-7, with D possibly being TRBD2 (5 bases). The V gene lost 0 bases and the J gene lost 5 bases, with 12 bases spanning the gap. CDR1 SGHRS and CDR2 YFSETQ come from the germline V gene. CDR3 size: 14 residues. CDR3 sequence: CASSLAGVGDEQYF. CDR3 DNA sequence: TGCGCCAGCAGCTTGGCTGGGGTGGGAGACGAGCAGTACTTC.

CDR3 coding DNA: TGTGCCTGGTCCACTTCAAACACCATATATTTT. It codes for CAWSTSNTIYF. J is TRBJ1-3 and V is TRBV30; D is unclear. The CDR3 consists of 11 residues. The germline gives CDR1 GTSNPN, CDR2 SVGIG (reference sequence). The germline V and J ends were trimmed by 5 bases and 6 bases, with 8 bases remaining between them.

V is TRBV7-6 and J is TRBJ1-3; D unclear. Trimming took off 3 bases at V and 3 bases at J, with 15 bases between the two ends. From germline, CDR1 is SGHVS and CDR2 FNYEAQ. This CDR3 spans 16 amino acids. The CDR3 sequence: CASSLATAGYGNTIYF. CDR3 DNA: TGTGCCAGCAGCTTGGCGACTGCCGGGTATGGAAACACCATATATTTT.

V and J are TRBV5-1 and TRBJ1-3; 8 positions match TRBD1. V lost 4 bases and J lost 0; bases outside the gene matches: 3. Per the germline V gene, CDR1 is SGHRS and CDR2 is YFSETQ. This CDR3 comprises 15 residues. CDR3: CASSQGTGSGNTIYF. CDR3 bases: TGCGCCAGCAGCCAAGGGACAGGCTCTGGAAACACCATATATTTT.

V is TRBV27 and J is TRBJ2-3; TRBD1 might be the D (5 bases). Between the trimmed V and J ends, which lost 8 bases and 2 bases, there was a span of 14 bases. This CDR3 is 14 amino acids long. Germline V lookup: CDR1 MNHEY, CDR2 SMNVEV (reference sequence). CDR3 sequence (DNA): TGTGCCAGCGGCCGCAGGGAATTCACAGATACGCAGTATTTT. This sequence encodes CASGRREFTDTQYF.

J is TRBJ2-6 and V is TRBV5-6; no firm D call. The CDR3 is 15 amino acids. Germline V gene lookup returns CDR1 SGHDT and CDR2 YYEEEE. Trimming removed 0 bases from V and 0 bases from J, with 4 bases in between. This CDR3 is CASSLVFSGANVLTF. CDR3 coding DNA: TGTGCCAGCAGCTTGGTATTCTCTGGGGCCAACGTCCTGACTTTC. The whole variable domain, filled in from reference TRBV5-6 and TRBJ2-6, reads DAGVTQSPTHLIKTRGQQVTLRCSPKSGHDTVSWYQQALGQGPQFIFQYYEEEERQRGNFPDRFSGHQFPNYSSELNVNALLLGDSALYLCASSLVFSGANVLTFGAGSRLTVL.